This T cell receptor (beta chain) came from a study of cytomegalovirus exposure and HLA in healthy donors. As for this clone: The junction differs from germline at one of its ends, possibly a read error.

CDR1 is MDHEN, CDR2 SYDVKM, per germline. This CDR3 contains 14 residues. The PCR had 60 Vbeta and 13 Jbeta primers. Measured with immunoSEQ multiplex PCR; TCRdb has only the in-frame clones, and not every one. The profile covers about 190,000 clones, with more than 75% appearing a single time and around 1.4% taken by the ten largest. V usage is TRBV28 and J usage is TRBJ2-1, with a possible D match to TRBD1 (6 bases). The receptor comes from a woman aged 50 to 65 in good health and CMV-seronegative. Specimen: PBMCs. In DNA form, the CDR3 reads TGTGCCAGCAGTTTCCCCGCAGGGGCAAATGGGCAGTTCTTC. Its protein is CASSFPAGANGQFF.